This T cell receptor (beta chain) originates from a study of blood T cell repertoires in COVID-19. Background on the study: Spain, Italy and the United States supplied samples that represented acute and convalescent COVID-19. In each case, the material was cDNA or gDNA derived from T cells, B-cell-depleted T cells, or PBMCs.

Trimming took 6 bases from V and 6 from J, leaving 15 bases between them. The CDR3 is 13 amino acids. CDR1 is ENHRY and CDR2 is SYGVKD in the germline V gene. Original processing methods: Amplified reference gene primers provided the basis for estimating nucleated cell counts. Method: immunoSEQ multiplex PCR; TCRdb's copy keeps in-frame clones and lacks some. For V, J and clone size, that table is used; D and trimming come from the DNA. This sample has roughly 300,000 clones, with 86% found just once. The receptor's source is a woman aged 45-65 years with acute or convalescent COVID-19. The sequenced sample consisted of peripheral blood. The rearrangement joins TRBV10-3 to TRBJ2-7, with TRBD1 as a possible D gene (5 bases). This chain's CDR3 is CAIRAQGGIEQYF. The CDR3 nucleotides read TGTGCCATCAGGGCTCAGGGTGGAATCGAGCAGTACTTC.